This T cell receptor beta chain appears in the sequencing data of a study of CD8 T cells in ankylosing spondylitis (TCRdb year 2017). Notes on the research overall: The study set out to find disease-linked TCR variants by profiling T cell receptor beta repertoires in ankylosing spondylitis patients and healthy donors. The full study cohort was made up of about 25 ankylosing spondylitis patients and approximately 100 healthy donors. Peripheral blood samples were taken, and synovial fluid was additionally collected from ankylosing spondylitis patients.

Sequencing instrument: Illumina HiSeq 2500. Quantitative 5'-RACE with molecular barcodes was the method used to prepare the TCR beta libraries. The authors' pipeline ran thus. A new computational method based on a probabilistic model of VDJ rearrangement was used to identify disease-linked TCR variants. Through fastp at Q25 and MiXCR, TCRdb rebuilt clones from the public reads, retaining in-frame beta chains. A single entry per CDR3 protein holds the most common genes and DNA from its merged rows. TCRdb, not the authors, supplied the V and J calls. This sample is represented by over 95,000 distinct CDR3 sequences; about 8.5% of them were singletons. The top ten clonotypes cover around 10% of the sample. This clonotype was seen many times. Its antigen remains unidentified. Base qualities are missing; no much larger clone stands one base away. From its cysteine to its phenylalanine, the CDR3 spans 16 amino acids. The sequence is cut down to CDR3 DNA, 48 bases in frame from base 1. From the germline V gene, CDR1 is KGHSH and CDR2 is LQKENI. The germline V and J ends show losses of 3 bases and 9 bases respectively, and no gene match explains 10 bases of the junction.

The investigation overall reported the following: Some motif variants had previously been reported in the synovial fluid and blood of reactive arthritis patients, which suggests shared mechanisms of disease initiation. The disease-linked clones showed a CD8+ phenotype and occurred at relatively low frequencies in peripheral blood. Blood from ankylosing spondylitis patients appeared to be characterized by a TCR beta motif made up of several highly homologous amino acid variants. The disease-linked clones were reported to be significantly enriched in matched synovial fluid samples from ankylosing spondylitis patients.

This receptor chain uses TRBV18 and TRBJ1-6; 8 central nucleotides agree with TRBD1. This sequence originates from a male donor with ankylosing spondylitis or in good health (not recorded which). Sequenced: blood, either unsorted or a sorted T cell fraction (not recorded which). The base sequence is TGTGCCAGCTCACCTGGAACGGACAGGGACGGTTCACCCCTCCACTTT. Translated, this gives CASSPGTDRDGSPLHF.